Listed below are T cell receptor beta chains from one sample, sequenced in a study of cytomegalovirus exposure and HLA in healthy donors. Sequenced by immunoSEQ multiplex PCR; TCRdb stores in-frame clones only, minus some. The sample shows about 160,000 clones, roughly 96% of them seen only once. The sample comprised PBMCs. The source of these receptors is a young woman in good health and CMV-seronegative. Each CDR3 is given with its conserved first and last residue. D genes are given only for firm matches. Not every row has a clone size; where given, it reads once, few, many or a size class.

V gene: TRBV6-6
clone size: -
J gene: TRBJ1-5
CDR3 length: 15
D gene: TRBD1
CDR3 DNA: TGTGCCAGCAGCTTTGGGACAGGGCCTAATCAGCCCCAGCATTTT
CDR3 protein: CASSFGTGPNQPQHF

V gene: TRBV15
clone size: -
J gene: TRBJ2-2
CDR3 length: 14
D gene: -
CDR3 DNA: TGTGCCACCAGCAGAGACAGAAACACCGGGGAGCTGTTTTTT
CDR3 protein: CATSRDRNTGELFF

V gene: TRBV6-7
clone size: -
J gene: TRBJ1-4
CDR3 length: 15
D gene: TRBD1
CDR3 DNA: TGTGCCAGCAGCTCCCCAGCAGGGGGGAATGAAAAACTGTTTTTT
CDR3 protein: CASSSPAGGNEKLFF

V gene: TRBV6-4
clone size: -
J gene: TRBJ2-7
CDR3 length: 16
D gene: -
CDR3 DNA: TGTGCCAGCAGTGACGGGGACAAGGGGTCGACCTACGAGCAGTACTTC
CDR3 protein: CASSDGDKGSTYEQYF

V gene: TRBV9
clone size: -
J gene: TRBJ1-3
CDR3 length: 15
D gene: TRBD1
CDR3 DNA: TGTGCCAGCAGCGGACAGGGGGTAAATGGAAACACCATATATTTT
CDR3 protein: CASSGQGVNGNTIYF

V gene: TRBV6-5
clone size: -
J gene: TRBJ2-7
CDR3 length: 14
D gene: TRBD1
CDR3 DNA: TGTGCCAGCAGCTTGACAGGGACCCTGTACGAGCAGTACTTC
CDR3 protein: CASSLTGTLYEQYF

V gene: TRBV7-6
clone size: -
J gene: TRBJ1-2
CDR3 length: 15
D gene: -
CDR3 DNA: TGTGCCAGCAGCCCACGGGACACGTCGAGCTATGGCTACACCTTC
CDR3 protein: CASSPRDTSSYGYTF

V gene: TRBV6-4
clone size: -
J gene: TRBJ2-3
CDR3 length: 15
D gene: -
CDR3 DNA: TGTGCCAGCAGTGAAGATGGCAGAAACACAGATACGCAGTATTTT
CDR3 protein: CASSEDGRNTDTQYF

V gene: TRBV4-3
clone size: -
J gene: TRBJ2-2
CDR3 length: 14
D gene: -
CDR3 DNA: TGCGCCAGCAGCCAAGGGGCGATCACCGGGGAGCTGTTTTTT
CDR3 protein: CASSQGAITGELFF

V gene: TRBV5-1
clone size: -
J gene: TRBJ2-1
CDR3 length: 13
D gene: -
CDR3 DNA: TGCGCCAGCAGCTTGGCTTCGTTCAATGAGCAGTTCTTC
CDR3 protein: CASSLASFNEQFF

V gene: TRBV4-1
clone size: -
J gene: TRBJ1-5
CDR3 length: 14
D gene: TRBD1
CDR3 DNA: TGCGCCAGCAGCCAAGGGACAGGGAGTCAGCCCCAGCATTTT
CDR3 protein: CASSQGTGSQPQHF

V gene: TRBV10-2
clone size: once
J gene: TRBJ2-2
CDR3 length: 16
D gene: TRBD2
CDR3 DNA: TGCGCCAGCATGGGGACTAGCGGGGGGGCGACCGGGGAGCTGTTTTTT
CDR3 protein: CASMGTSGGATGELFF

V gene: TRBV5-1
clone size: -
J gene: TRBJ2-7
CDR3 length: 14
D gene: -
CDR3 DNA: TGCGCCAGCAGCTCGGGACTTGGCTCCTACGAGCAGTACTTC
CDR3 protein: CASSSGLGSYEQYF

V gene: TRBV5-1
clone size: -
J gene: TRBJ2-5
CDR3 length: 16
D gene: -
CDR3 DNA: TGCGCCAGCAGCTTGGCCGCAGGGAGGTCGCAAGAGACCCAGTACTTC
CDR3 protein: CASSLAAGRSQETQYF

V gene: TRBV5-4
clone size: -
J gene: TRBJ1-2
CDR3 length: 14
D gene: TRBD1
CDR3 DNA: TGTGCCAGCAGCTTGTGGCAGGGGGCTGATGGCTACACCTTC
CDR3 protein: CASSLWQGADGYTF

V gene: TRBV6-6
clone size: -
J gene: TRBJ2-3
CDR3 length: 12
D gene: -
CDR3 DNA: TGTGCCAGCAGTTGGCCCCAGGATACGCAGTATTTT
CDR3 protein: CASSWPQDTQYF

V gene: TRBV4-2
clone size: -
J gene: TRBJ2-3
CDR3 length: 17
D gene: TRBD2
CDR3 DNA: TGTGCCAGCAGCCAAGAAGGTCTAGCGGAGAGCACAGATACGCAGTATTTT
CDR3 protein: CASSQEGLAESTDTQYF

V gene: TRBV6-5
clone size: -
J gene: TRBJ1-2
CDR3 length: 13
D gene: TRBD1
CDR3 DNA: TGTGCCTCCGGGACAGGGCAAAACTATGGCTACACCTTC
CDR3 protein: CASGTGQNYGYTF

V gene: TRBV12-2
clone size: -
J gene: TRBJ2-7
CDR3 length: 14
D gene: -
CDR3 DNA: TGTGCAAGTCCCCGGGACAGGGGTTGGGGCGAGCAGTACTTC
CDR3 protein: CASPRDRGWGEQYF

V gene: TRBV10-2
clone size: -
J gene: TRBJ2-5
CDR3 length: 11
D gene: -
CDR3 DNA: TGCGCCAGCAGTGACGGTGAGACCCAGTACTTC
CDR3 protein: CASSDGETQYF

V gene: TRBV18
clone size: -
J gene: TRBJ1-5
CDR3 length: 14
D gene: TRBD1
CDR3 DNA: TGTGCCAGCTCACCGGGGACAGGGGACCAGCCCCAGCATTTT
CDR3 protein: CASSPGTGDQPQHF

V gene: TRBV11-3
clone size: once
J gene: TRBJ2-1
CDR3 length: 15
D gene: -
CDR3 DNA: TGTGCCAGCAGCTTAGGGGCGGGGAACTACAATGAGCAGTTCTTC
CDR3 protein: CASSLGAGNYNEQFF

V gene: TRBV2
clone size: -
J gene: TRBJ1-6
CDR3 length: 15
D gene: -
CDR3 DNA: TGTGCCAGCAGTGAATTTGGCAGGGATAATTCACCCCTCCACTTT
CDR3 protein: CASSEFGRDNSPLHF

V gene: TRBV4-1
clone size: -
J gene: TRBJ2-1
CDR3 length: 16
D gene: -
CDR3 DNA: TGCGCCAGCAGCCGAGCGCCGGGACTTCTAGACAATGAGCAGTTCTTC
CDR3 protein: CASSRAPGLLDNEQFF

V gene: TRBV4-2
clone size: -
J gene: TRBJ1-6
CDR3 length: 15
D gene: -
CDR3 DNA: TGTGCCAGCAGCCAAGATCTGGGTGGGGGCAAGGCCCTCCACTTT
CDR3 protein: CASSQDLGGGKALHF

V gene: TRBV19
clone size: -
J gene: TRBJ1-6
CDR3 length: 15
D gene: -
CDR3 DNA: TGTGCCAGTAGCCGCGCCGGGGAAAGCCATTCACCCCTCCACTTT
CDR3 protein: CASSRAGESHSPLHF

V gene: TRBV11-1
clone size: -
J gene: TRBJ2-7
CDR3 length: 15
D gene: -
CDR3 DNA: TGTGCCAGCAGCCCAGAGCGGAGAGGTGACTACGAGCAGTACTTC
CDR3 protein: CASSPERRGDYEQYF

V gene: TRBV6-1
clone size: -
J gene: TRBJ1-5
CDR3 length: 13
D gene: -
CDR3 DNA: TGTGCCAGCAGTGACAGGGCGAATCAGCCCCAGCATTTT
CDR3 protein: CASSDRANQPQHF

V gene: TRBV4-1
clone size: -
J gene: TRBJ1-2
CDR3 length: 15
D gene: -
CDR3 DNA: TGCGCCAGCAGCCAATCACCAGCTAGTGACTATGGCTACACCTTC
CDR3 protein: CASSQSPASDYGYTF

V gene: TRBV5-1
clone size: -
J gene: TRBJ2-1
CDR3 length: 16
D gene: TRBD2
CDR3 DNA: TGCGCCAGCAGCCCAAATCCTAGCGGGGACAACAATGAGCAGTTCTTC
CDR3 protein: CASSPNPSGDNNEQFF

V gene: TRBV28
clone size: -
J gene: TRBJ1-2
CDR3 length: 15
D gene: TRBD1
CDR3 DNA: TGTGCCAGCAGTTTGGAGAACAGGGGCGGCTATGGCTACACCTTC
CDR3 protein: CASSLENRGGYGYTF

V gene: TRBV18
clone size: once
J gene: TRBJ1-2
CDR3 length: 13
D gene: -
CDR3 DNA: TGTGCCAGCTCGCACACACAGAACTATGGCTACACCTTC
CDR3 protein: CASSHTQNYGYTF

V gene: TRBV4-2
clone size: -
J gene: TRBJ2-5
CDR3 length: 14
D gene: TRBD1
CDR3 DNA: TGTGCCAGCAGCCAAGGGACAGGGGGGGAGACCCAGTACTTC
CDR3 protein: CASSQGTGGETQYF

V gene: TRBV2
clone size: few
J gene: TRBJ2-7
CDR3 length: 12
D gene: -
CDR3 DNA: TGTGCCAGCAGGGACAGTCCCTACGAGCAGTACTTC
CDR3 protein: CASRDSPYEQYF

V gene: TRBV30
clone size: -
J gene: TRBJ2-7
CDR3 length: 15
D gene: TRBD1
CDR3 DNA: TGTGCCTGGAGTCGCCCGGGACAGGGATCGGGGGAGCAGTACTTC
CDR3 protein: CAWSRPGQGSGEQYF

V gene: TRBV4-1
clone size: -
J gene: TRBJ1-2
CDR3 length: 15
D gene: -
CDR3 DNA: TGCGCCAGCAGCCAAGAAAGAGATAACCCCTATGGCTACACCTTC
CDR3 protein: CASSQERDNPYGYTF

V gene: TRBV5-4
clone size: -
J gene: TRBJ1-2
CDR3 length: 13
D gene: -
CDR3 DNA: TGTGCCAGCAGCTGGGAGGGGGACTATGGCTACACCTTC
CDR3 protein: CASSWEGDYGYTF

V gene: TRBV6-5
clone size: -
J gene: TRBJ1-2
CDR3 length: 14
D gene: -
CDR3 DNA: TGTGCCAGCATAGGGACAAGGAATCCCTATGGCTACACCTTC
CDR3 protein: CASIGTRNPYGYTF

V gene: TRBV12-2
clone size: -
J gene: TRBJ2-5
CDR3 length: 15
D gene: -
CDR3 DNA: TGTGCAAGTCGCTTAGGCCAGGGAAAGGAAGAGACCCAGTACTTC
CDR3 protein: CASRLGQGKEETQYF

V gene: TRBV20-1
clone size: -
J gene: TRBJ2-7
CDR3 length: 11
D gene: -
CDR3 DNA: TGCAGTGCTAGATTCGTCGAGGAGCAGTACTTC
CDR3 protein: CSARFVEEQYF

V gene: TRBV5-1
clone size: -
J gene: TRBJ1-1
CDR3 length: 16
D gene: TRBD1
CDR3 DNA: TGCGCCAGCAGCTTGACGACAGGGAGTACGAACACTGAAGCTTTCTTT
CDR3 protein: CASSLTTGSTNTEAFF

V gene: TRBV5-1
clone size: -
J gene: TRBJ2-1
CDR3 length: 14
D gene: TRBD1
CDR3 DNA: TGCGCCAGCAGCTTGGGGACAGGGGGGGATGAGCAGTTCTTC
CDR3 protein: CASSLGTGGDEQFF

V gene: TRBV11-2
clone size: -
J gene: TRBJ2-3
CDR3 length: 17
D gene: TRBD2
CDR3 DNA: TGTGCCAGCAGCCCGAGCTGGGCGGGGGAGGTCGCAGATACGCAGTATTTT
CDR3 protein: CASSPSWAGEVADTQYF

V gene: TRBV7-2
clone size: -
J gene: TRBJ1-4
CDR3 length: 14
D gene: -
CDR3 DNA: TGTGCCAGCAGCGCGGCGGGAGGGGGTGAAAAACTGTTTTTT
CDR3 protein: CASSAAGGGEKLFF

V gene: TRBV5-1
clone size: -
J gene: TRBJ2-1
CDR3 length: 15
D gene: -
CDR3 DNA: TGCGCCAGCAGCTTGGGTCGTAGCTCCTACAATGAGCAGTTCTTC
CDR3 protein: CASSLGRSSYNEQFF